The 13 T cell receptor beta chains presented below share a single source sample, sequenced in a study of T cells in Graves' hyperthyroidism and ophthalmopathy (dated by TCRdb to between 2019 and 2020). Libraries were built with multiplex PCR. TCRdb names Illumina HiSeq 2000 as the instrument used. The TCR beta CDR3 regions were amplified from RNA transcripts. The first round of RT-PCR for the TCR CDR3 was performed with the HTBI primer set and the Qiagen OneStep RT-PCR kit. In TCRdb, the public reads were trimmed at Q25 with fastp and aligned with MiXCR, with productive beta chains retained. Entries that share a CDR3 protein sequence are merged under the most common genes and DNA. The sample data list around 610,000 distinct CDR3 sequences, and roughly 14% of these were observed just once. The ten largest clones take up about 3.9% of the sample. Sequenced: blood. The receptor set was obtained from a woman aged 40 to 55 with Graves' ophthalmopathy.

There are a few counts of this clonotype. V is TRBV30 and J is TRBJ1-2; maybe TRBD1 (6 bases). This CDR3 is 14 amino acids long. The ends were cut back, 1 base at V and 3 bases at J, with 12 bases in the middle. Germline assignment: CDR1 GTSNPN and CDR2 SVGIG (reference sequence). CDR3 residues: CAWSGQGNHYGYTF. The CDR3 nucleotides read TGTGCCTGGAGTGGCCAGGGGAATCACTATGGCTACACCTTC.

This clonotype was recorded many times. The chain employs TRBV28 and TRBJ2-2; 10 positions agree with TRBD2. With 5 bases clipped from V and 7 bases from J, the junction kept 4 bases outside the gene matches. This CDR3 comprises 14 residues. From germline, CDR1 is MDHEN and CDR2 SYDVKM. The CDR3 is CASSPSGRGGELFF. Written as DNA, the CDR3 is TGTGCCAGCAGTCCAAGCGGGAGGGGCGGGGAGCTGTTTTTT.

This clonotype has ten or more counts. The genes are TRBV7-2 and TRBJ2-7; 11 bases map to TRBD2. The CDR3 totals 15 residues. V was pared by 5 bases and J by 6 bases, with 9 bases of the junction left unmatched. Germline V gives CDR1 SGHTA, CDR2 FQGNSA. The CDR3 sequence is CASSPAGLAGGEQYF. The CDR3 DNA is TGTGCCAGCAGCCCCGCCGGGCTAGCGGGAGGCGAGCAGTACTTC.

This clonotype was recorded many times. V is TRBV20-1 and J is TRBJ2-7; D tentatively reads TRBD1 or TRBD2 (5 bases each). The CDR3 loop spans 14 amino acids. The germline gives CDR1 DFQATT, CDR2 SNEGSKA (reference sequence). Deletions cut 7 bases from V and 2 bases from J, with 18 bases between. CDR3 nucleotide sequence: TGCAGTGGTTTGAAGAGGGGAGTGACCTACGAGCAGTACTTC. This translates into CSGLKRGVTYEQYF.

The rearrangement joins TRBV6-1 to TRBJ1-2; D gene uncertain. The germline V and J ends were trimmed by 4 bases and 0 bases, with 12 bases remaining between them. The CDR3 contains 15 residues. CDR1 is MNHNS and CDR2 is SASEGT in the germline V gene. CDR3 DNA: TGTGCCAGCAGTGCCGGCGGGGTGACTAACTATGGCTACACCTTC. Protein product: CASSAGGVTNYGYTF.

In this sample, this clonotype turned up many times. The chain combines TRBV27 with TRBJ2-7; D unresolved. The CDR3 consists of 13 residues. Trimming removed 0 bases at V and 1 base at J, with 4 bases between. Germline V lookup: CDR1 MNHEY, CDR2 SMNVEV (reference sequence). The CDR3 is CASSLSWSYEQYF. The CDR3 DNA reads as TGTGCCAGCAGTTTATCGTGGTCCTACGAGCAGTACTTC.

This clonotype was counted at least ten times. This chain links TRBV24-1 with TRBJ2-7; 8 bases align to TRBD1. Trimming cost V 5 bases and J 6 bases; bases outside gene matches: 5. The CDR3 is 13 residues long. The germline gives CDR1 KGHDR, CDR2 SFDVKD. The CDR3 nucleotides read TGTGCCACCAGTGCCCCGACAGGGGTCGAGCAGTACTTC. Its translation: CATSAPTGVEQYF.

The chain has TRBV5-1 and TRBJ2-7; a possible D gene is TRBD1 (5 bases). Trimming pared 4 bases from V and 2 bases from J, leaving 13 bases between. This CDR3 is 14 amino acids long. The germline gives CDR1 SGHRS, CDR2 YFSETQ. The CDR3 DNA is TGCGCCAGCAGCAGGACAATGAGCGCCTACGAGCAGTACTTC. Encoded protein: CASSRTMSAYEQYF.

The rearrangement joins TRBV6-2 or TRBV6-3 to TRBJ2-2, with D hard to call. The CDR3 contains 15 residues. V gave up 5 bases and J gave up 3 bases, with 13 bases separating them. Germline CDR1 is MNHEY and CDR2 is SVGEGT. CDR3 residues: CASSPPPAYTGELFF. The CDR3 region has the DNA TGTGCCAGCAGTCCCCCCCCCGCCTACACCGGGGAGCTGTTTTTT.

The V call is TRBV3-1, the J call TRBJ1-2, with TRBD1 as a possible D gene (6 bases). CDR1 and CDR2 from the germline V gene are LGHDT and YNNKEL (reference sequence). V was pared by 0 bases and J by 2 bases, with 10 bases between. This CDR3 region has 15 residues. Here the CDR3 reads CASSQDARGNYGYTF. The CDR3 DNA sequence: TGTGCCAGCAGCCAAGATGCCAGGGGAAACTATGGCTACACCTTC.

This clonotype has a handful of counts. The rearrangement uses TRBV28 and TRBJ2-2; 7 bases agree with TRBD2. The CDR3 is made up of 17 amino acids. CDR1 and CDR2 (germline): MDHEN, SYDVKM. V shed 4 bases, J shed 3 bases, and the junction held 11 bases outside the gene matches. The CDR3 DNA reads as TGTGCCAGCAGTTCTCCCGGGGCGGGAGCACACACCGGGGAGCTGTTTTTT. Its protein product is CASSSPGAGAHTGELFF.

This clonotype appeared many times. The chain combines TRBV6-5 with TRBJ2-2; 8 bases are a match to TRBD1. The germline gives CDR1 MNHEY, CDR2 SVGAGI. The V segment lost 4 bases and the J segment 6 bases; nucleotides outside the gene matches: 4. CDR3 length: 14 residues. CDR3 loop: CASSSTGGPGELFF. For the CDR3, the DNA is TGTGCCAGCAGTTCCACAGGGGGACCCGGGGAGCTGTTTTTT.

This clonotype was seen at least ten times. This sequence joins TRBV7-2 and TRBJ1-1; D not certain. The CDR3 is made up of 15 amino acids. In germline, CDR1 is SGHTA, CDR2 FQGNSA. V was cut by 2 bases and J by 0 bases, with 10 bases left in between. CDR3 loop: CASSLLSQMNTEAFF. CDR3 in DNA: TGTGCCAGCAGCTTATTGTCCCAAATGAACACTGAAGCTTTCTTT.